Shown below are 30 T cell receptor beta chains from a single sample sequenced in a study of control samples from healthy donors and cancer patients. The assay was immunoSEQ multiplex PCR, and TCRdb's table has in-frame clones only and misses some. This sample has about 150,000 clones, with approximately 96% found just once. Sequencing used blood. These receptors were taken from a man aged 40-49 years in good health.

The chain uses TRBV19 and TRBJ1-1, with 7 positions matching TRBD1. V lost 8 bases and J lost 2; bases outside the gene matches: 5. CDR1 LNHDA and CDR2 SQIVND come from the germline V gene (reference sequence). This CDR3 comprises 13 residues. CDR3 in amino acids: CASRQGQNTEAFF. The CDR3 region has the DNA TGTGCCAGTCGACAGGGCCAAAACACTGAAGCTTTCTTT.

The V and J genes are TRBV27 and TRBJ1-5; maybe TRBD1 (5 bases). The CDR3 runs 14 residues. Trimming cost V 2 bases and J 3 bases, with 8 bases left between them. CDR1 is MNHEY, CDR2 SMNVEV, per germline (reference sequence). The CDR3 here is CASSLGANNQPQHF. CDR3 DNA: TGTGCCAGCAGTTTAGGGGCCAACAATCAGCCCCAGCATTTT.

V is TRBV5-1 and J is TRBJ1-2; D unresolved. Per the germline V gene, CDR1 is SGHRS and CDR2 is YFSETQ. The CDR3 has 14 amino acids. V was shortened by 0 bases and J by 6 bases, with 12 bases between the two germline ends. The CDR3 loop is CASSLVAAKDGYTF. CDR3 nucleotide sequence: TGCGCCAGCAGCTTGGTTGCGGCGAAGGATGGCTACACCTTC.

The gene calls are TRBV20-1 and TRBJ2-2; 7 nucleotides match TRBD1. The CDR3 loop spans 15 amino acids. Germline assignment: CDR1 DFQATT and CDR2 SNEGSKA (reference sequence). Trimming cost V 3 bases and J 3 bases; bases outside gene matches: 7. CDR3 DNA sequence: TGCAGTGCTAGTACCGGGACAGTGTACACCGGGGAGCTGTTTTTT. Residues: CSASTGTVYTGELFF.

The V gene is TRBV6-5, the J gene TRBJ1-6; 11 positions match TRBD1. The CDR3 spans 15 residues. Trimming took 6 bases from V and 9 from J; bases not matched to a gene: 7. Germline CDR1 MNHEY, CDR2 SVGAGI. In DNA form, the CDR3 reads TGTGCCAGCAGGGATCCCGGGACAGGGGGTTCACCCCTCCACTTT. Translation: CASRDPGTGGSPLHF.

The chain employs TRBV10-1 and TRBJ2-3; D could derive from TRBD1 or TRBD2 (6 bases each). The germline gives CDR1 WNHNN, CDR2 SYGVQD (reference sequence). V was clipped by 5 bases and J by 2 bases, with 11 bases between them. CDR3 size: 14 residues. DNA of the CDR3: TGCGCCAGCAGTTTTGGGGGGCCCACAGATACGCAGTATTTT. As protein: CASSFGGPTDTQYF.

This sequence joins TRBV28 and TRBJ1-6; TRBD1 matches at 9 bases. The CDR3 covers 13 residues. Germline V gene data show CDR1 as MDHEN and CDR2 as SYDVKM. Unmatched junction bases numbered 9, after V lost 7 bases and J lost 14 bases. CDR3 residues: CASKDRGRGTLHF. In DNA, the CDR3 is TGTGCCAGCAAGGACAGGGGCCGTGGGACCCTCCACTTT.

The rearrangement joins TRBV4-3 to TRBJ1-3; D gene ambiguous. Germline CDR1 LGHNA, CDR2 YSLEER. Trimming removed 0 bases at V and 0 bases at J, with 9 bases between. The CDR3 length is 16 residues. CDR3 DNA sequence: TGCGCCAGCAGCCAAGATTTGGGGATCTCTGGAAACACCATATATTTT. As protein: CASSQDLGISGNTIYF.

V and J are TRBV7-9 and TRBJ1-2; D is ambiguous. Germline CDR1 is SEHNR and CDR2 is FQNEAQ (reference sequence). This CDR3 has 16 residues. V was shortened by 5 bases and J by 5 bases, with 21 bases between the two germline ends. In DNA, the CDR3 is TGTGCCAGCAGCCTCTCTTTCCTACGCCAGGAGTATGGCTACACCTTC. The encoded protein is CASSLSFLRQEYGYTF.

This clone appeared a single time. The CDR3 protein is CASSARATYEQYF. The CDR3 bases are TGCGCCAGCAGTGCCCGGGCCACCTACGAGCAGTACTTC. The chain uses TRBV10-1 and TRBJ2-7; no clear D. CDR3 length: 13 residues. Per the germline V gene, CDR1 is WNHNN and CDR2 is SYGVQD (reference sequence). V was shortened by 4 bases and J by 2 bases, with 9 bases between the two germline ends.

This rearrangement joins TRBV6-2 or TRBV6-3 to TRBJ2-2; TRBD2 might be the D (6 bases). Germline V gives CDR1 MNHEY, CDR2 SVGEGT. The CDR3 spans 16 residues. Trimming removed 4 bases at V and 0 bases at J, with 12 bases between. The CDR3 is CASSWGVTPNTGELFF. CDR3 nucleotides: TGTGCCAGCAGTTGGGGGGTAACCCCGAACACCGGGGAGCTGTTTTTT.

The chain carries TRBV5-4 and TRBJ2-3, with D hard to call. Germline values: CDR1 SGHNT, CDR2 YYREEE (reference sequence). The CDR3 extends over 14 amino acids. Trimming cost V 4 bases and J 5 bases, with 14 bases left between them. DNA of the CDR3: TGTGCCAGCAGCCCGCCCCCTCCAGGAGATACGCAGTATTTT. It yields the protein CASSPPPPGDTQYF.

V usage is TRBV28 and J usage is TRBJ2-7, with 7 bases lining up with TRBD1. There are 14 residues in the CDR3. Germline values: CDR1 MDHEN, CDR2 SYDVKM. After removal of 6 bases from V and 4 bases from J, the junction contained 9 bases not matched to a gene. In DNA, the CDR3 is TGTGCCAGCAGCCTAGGGACAGTTCTTTACGAGCAGTACTTC. Translated, it gives CASSLGTVLYEQYF.

This chain uses TRBV5-1 with TRBJ2-1; the match to TRBD1 covers 10 bases. Germline V gives CDR1 SGHRS, CDR2 YFSETQ. V shed 4 bases and J 8 bases; nucleotides not matched to a gene: 12. This CDR3 has 16 amino acids. CDR3 bases: TGCGCCAGCAGCCCGTTTGGGGACAGGGGTCGGGATGAGCAGTTCTTC. As protein: CASSPFGDRGRDEQFF.

This chain links TRBV7-9 with TRBJ1-1, with D unclear. Germline V lookup: CDR1 SEHNR, CDR2 FQNEAQ (reference sequence). The CDR3 runs 13 residues. The V gene lost 4 bases and the J gene lost 1 base, with 7 bases spanning the gap. CDR3 coding DNA: TGTGCCAGCAGCTCATTCCAGAACACTGAAGCTTTCTTT. Its translation: CASSSFQNTEAFF.

V and J are TRBV2 and TRBJ2-1, with D tentatively TRBD1 or TRBD2 (5 bases each). This CDR3 has 18 amino acids. The germline V and J ends were trimmed by 0 bases and 2 bases, with 17 bases remaining between them. The germline V gene has CDR1 SNHLY and CDR2 FYNNEI. CDR3 amino acids: CASSEAPGLRVAYNEQFF. DNA of the CDR3: TGTGCCAGCAGTGAAGCGCCGGGGCTCCGGGTTGCCTACAATGAGCAGTTCTTC.

The chain carries TRBV15 and TRBJ1-5, with TRBD1 as a possible D gene (6 bases). V was trimmed by 9 bases and J by 0 bases, leaving 9 bases between them. The CDR3 runs 13 residues. From germline, CDR1 is LNHNV and CDR2 YYDKDF (reference sequence). DNA of the CDR3: TGTGCCACGCGACAGGATAGCAATCAGCCCCAGCATTTT. As protein: CATRQDSNQPQHF. The complete variable domain, with remaining parts taken from reference TRBV15 and TRBJ1-5, reads DAMVIQNPRYQVTQFGKPVTLSCSQTLNHNVMYWYQQKSSQAPKLLFHYYDKDFNNEADTPDNFQSRRPNTSFCFLDIRSPGLGDTAMYLCATRQDSNQPQHFGDGTRLSIL.

This chain joins TRBV19 and TRBJ1-1, with unresolved D. The V end was cut by 2 bases, the J end by 0 bases, with 4 bases between. The V gene's germline CDR1 is LNHDA and CDR2 SQIVND (reference sequence). There are 13 residues in the CDR3. The CDR3 nucleotides read TGTGCCAGTAGTATAAGAATGAACACTGAAGCTTTCTTT. Its protein product is CASSIRMNTEAFF.

The chain uses TRBV9 and TRBJ2-5; 8 bases align to TRBD2. Germline V lookup: CDR1 SGDLS, CDR2 YYNGEE. The CDR3 spans 14 residues. The V and J ends lost 0 bases and 3 bases, in that order; junction bases with no gene match: 1. The CDR3 DNA sequence: TGTGCCAGCAGCGTAGACGGGGGGGAAGAGACCCAGTACTTC. Residues: CASSVDGGEETQYF.

This clone was counted a single time. The V call is TRBV5-6, the J call TRBJ2-1; TRBD2 is a possible D gene (5 bases). Per germline, CDR1 SGHDT and CDR2 YYEEEE. Trimming removed 0 bases at V and 4 bases at J, with 8 bases between. The CDR3 covers 14 residues. The CDR3 loop is CASSLVSGYNEQFF. CDR3 DNA: TGTGCCAGCAGCTTGGTCTCGGGGTACAATGAGCAGTTCTTC. Full variable domain (outside the CDR3, taken from reference TRBV5-6 and TRBJ2-1): DAGVTQSPTHLIKTRGQQVTLRCSPKSGHDTVSWYQQALGQGPQFIFQYYEEEERQRGNFPDRFSGHQFPNYSSELNVNALLLGDSALYLCASSLVSGYNEQFFGPGTRLTVL.

This CDR3 reads CASSFNRANYGYTF. The CDR3 nucleotides are TGCGCCAGCAGCTTTAACAGGGCTAACTATGGCTACACCTTC. The chain is built from TRBV5-1 and TRBJ1-2; a possible D gene is TRBD1 (6 bases). There are 14 residues in the CDR3. Trimming took 2 bases from V and 0 from J, leaving 8 bases between them. Per the germline V gene, CDR1 is SGHRS and CDR2 is YFSETQ. The full variable domain, in which reference TRBV5-1 and TRBJ1-2 provide the parts outside the CDR3, is KAGVTQTPRYLIKTRGQQVTLSCSPISGHRSVSWYQQTPGQGLQFLFEYFSETQRNKGNFPGRFSGRQFSNSRSEMNVSTLELGDSALYLCASSFNRANYGYTFGSGTRLTVV.

V usage is TRBV19 and J usage is TRBJ2-3; 9 bases match TRBD1. V gave up 4 bases and J gave up 4 bases; unmatched junction bases: 9. CDR3 length: 16 residues. Germline CDR1 and CDR2: LNHDA and SQIVND (reference sequence). The chain's CDR3 is CASSSTGTGFPDTQYF. CDR3 bases: TGTGCCAGTAGTAGTACCGGGACAGGGTTCCCAGATACGCAGTATTTT. Looking up the rest from reference TRBV19 and TRBJ2-3 gives the full variable domain: DGGITQSPKYLFRKEGQNVTLSCEQNLNHDAMYWYRQDPGQGLRLIYYSQIVNDFQKGDIAEGYSVSREKKESFPLTVTSAQKNPTAFYLCASSSTGTGFPDTQYFGPGTRLTVL.

The chain carries TRBV12-3 or TRBV12-4 and TRBJ1-5, with D possibly TRBD1 on 6 matching bases. The CDR3 extends over 13 amino acids. Trimming took 6 bases from V and 4 from J, leaving 10 bases between them. This chain's CDR3 is CASSYGQNQPQHF. In nucleotides, the CDR3 is TGTGCCAGCAGCTATGGACAGAATCAGCCCCAGCATTTT.

This chain links TRBV4-1 with TRBJ2-7; possible D gene TRBD1, 5 bases. The V gene's germline CDR1 is MGHRA and CDR2 YSYEKL. This CDR3 spans 15 amino acids. V was pared by 1 base and J by 2 bases, with 12 bases between. CDR3 amino acids: CASSQADRDPYEQYF. CDR3 nucleotides: TGCGCCAGCAGCCAAGCAGACAGAGACCCCTACGAGCAGTACTTC.

The rearrangement links TRBV27 to TRBJ2-2; the D gene could be TRBD1 or TRBD2 (6 bases each). Germline loops: CDR1 MNHEY, CDR2 SMNVEV (reference sequence). The CDR3 sequence is 15 residues long. V dropped 2 bases and J dropped 5 bases, with 12 bases sitting between them. The CDR3 spells CASSLRGDWTGELFF. In DNA, the CDR3 is TGTGCCAGCAGTTTAAGGGGGGATTGGACCGGGGAGCTGTTTTTT.

For this clone: The identical CDR3 is also encoded by other nucleotide sequences in the sample. The J gene is TRBJ1-3, the V gene TRBV18; D not certain. This CDR3 is built from 12 residues. V dropped 3 bases and J dropped 3 bases, with 3 bases sitting between them. Germline-derived CDR1 and CDR2 are KGHSH and LQKENI. CDR3 protein: CASSPGGNTIYF. The CDR3 DNA follows: TGTGCCAGCTCACCCGGTGGAAACACCATATATTTT. Full variable domain (outside the CDR3, taken from reference TRBV18 and TRBJ1-3): NAGVMQNPRHLVRRRGQEARLRCSPMKGHSHVYWYRQLPEEGLKFMVYLQKENIIDESGMPKERFSAEFPKEGPSILRIQQVVRGDSAAYFCASSPGGNTIYFGEGSWLTVV.

V usage is TRBV4-3 and J usage is TRBJ1-2; 8 bases are shared with TRBD1. Germline V gene sequence: CDR1 LGHNA, CDR2 YSLEER. The V and J ends lost 2 bases and 5 bases, in that order; junction bases with no gene match: 16. The CDR3 is 18 residues long. CDR3 region: CASSQTRLTGGAVYGYTF. The CDR3 region has the DNA TGCGCCAGCAGCCAAACTAGACTTACAGGGGGAGCGGTTTATGGCTACACCTTC.

This rearrangement joins TRBV2 to TRBJ1-1, with 11 bases identical to TRBD1. With 10 bases clipped from V and 0 bases from J, the junction kept 7 bases outside the gene matches. Germline loops: CDR1 SNHLY, CDR2 FYNNEI. The CDR3 is 15 amino acids. This CDR3 is CATTGQGVMNTEAFF. DNA for the CDR3: TGTGCCACTACGGGACAGGGGGTTATGAACACTGAAGCTTTCTTT.

This clone was seen just once. The V and J genes are TRBV5-4 and TRBJ2-5; D is undetermined. The germline V gene has CDR1 SGHNT and CDR2 YYREEE (reference sequence). Trimming stripped 2 bases from V and 1 base from J, with 9 bases between. The CDR3 runs 14 residues. The CDR3 spells CASSLRGPQETQYF. CDR3 nucleotides: TGTGCCAGCAGCTTAAGAGGACCCCAAGAGACCCAGTACTTC. The variable domain in full, completed from reference TRBV5-4 and TRBJ2-5, reads ETGVTQSPTHLIKTRGQQVTLRCSSQSGHNTVSWYQQALGQGPQFIFQYYREEENGRGNFPPRFSGLQFPNYSSELNVNALELDDSALYLCASSLRGPQETQYFGPGTRLLVL.

J is TRBJ2-1 and V is TRBV7-8; 9 bases are a match to TRBD1. The CDR3 is 15 amino acids. From germline, CDR1 is SGHVS and CDR2 FQNEAQ. Trimming removed 6 bases from V and 3 bases from J; junction bases left unmatched: 6. The CDR3 here is CASSSNRGHYNEQFF. The CDR3 nucleotides are TGTGCCAGCAGTTCGAACAGGGGGCACTACAATGAGCAGTTCTTC.